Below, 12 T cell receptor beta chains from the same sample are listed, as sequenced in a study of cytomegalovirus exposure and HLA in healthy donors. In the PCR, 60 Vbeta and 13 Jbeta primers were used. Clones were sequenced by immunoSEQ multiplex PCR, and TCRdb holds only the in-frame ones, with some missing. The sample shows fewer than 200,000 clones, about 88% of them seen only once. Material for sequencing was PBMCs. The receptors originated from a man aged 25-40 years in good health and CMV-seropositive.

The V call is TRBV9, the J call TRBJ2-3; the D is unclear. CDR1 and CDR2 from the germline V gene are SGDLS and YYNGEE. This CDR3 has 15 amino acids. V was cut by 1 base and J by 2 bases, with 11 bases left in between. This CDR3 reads CASSVSLALTDTQYF. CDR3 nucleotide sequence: TGTGCCAGCAGCGTATCCTTAGCCCTCACAGATACGCAGTATTTT.

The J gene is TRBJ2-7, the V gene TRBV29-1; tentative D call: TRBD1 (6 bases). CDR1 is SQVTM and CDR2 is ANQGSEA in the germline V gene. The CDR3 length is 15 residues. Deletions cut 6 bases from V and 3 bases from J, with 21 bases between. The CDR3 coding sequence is TGCAGCGTGACCCTGGGACACCCTCCTTACTACGAGCAGTACGTC. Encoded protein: CSVTLGHPPYYEQYV.

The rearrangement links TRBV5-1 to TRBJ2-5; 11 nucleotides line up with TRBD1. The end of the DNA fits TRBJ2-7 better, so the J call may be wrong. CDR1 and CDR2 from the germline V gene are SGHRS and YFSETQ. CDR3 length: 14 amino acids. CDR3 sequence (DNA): TGCGCCAGCAGCTCCCGGGACAGGGGGGACGAGCAGTACTTC. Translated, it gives CASSSRDRGDEQYF.

The CDR3 spells CASSLGLALLQETQYF. Here the CDR3 DNA reads TGTGCCAGCAGCTTGGGACTGGCACTCCTCCAAGAGACCCAGTACTTC. J is TRBJ2-5 and V is TRBV7-6; D may be TRBD2 (6 bases). The CDR3 consists of 16 residues. Trimming left V 3 bases short and J 1 base short, with 15 bases between. Germline lookup yields CDR1 SGHVS and CDR2 FNYEAQ.

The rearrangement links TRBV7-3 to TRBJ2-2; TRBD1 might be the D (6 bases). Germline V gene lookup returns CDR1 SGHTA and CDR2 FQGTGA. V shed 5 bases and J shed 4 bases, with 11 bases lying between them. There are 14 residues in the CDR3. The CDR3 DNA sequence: TGTGCCAGCAGCCCACGGGACATCACCGGGGAGCTGTTTTTT. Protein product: CASSPRDITGELFF.

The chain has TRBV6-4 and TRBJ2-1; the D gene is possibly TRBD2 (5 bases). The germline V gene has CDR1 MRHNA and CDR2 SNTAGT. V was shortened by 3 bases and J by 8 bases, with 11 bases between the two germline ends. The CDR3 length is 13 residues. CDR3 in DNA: TGTGCCAGCAGTGAGAGGCCAGCGGATGAGCAGTTCTTC. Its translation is CASSERPADEQFF.

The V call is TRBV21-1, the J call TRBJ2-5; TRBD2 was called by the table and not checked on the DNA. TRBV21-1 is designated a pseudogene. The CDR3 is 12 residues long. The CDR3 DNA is TGTGCCAGCAGCCCGGGCAGGGAGGCCCAGTACTTC. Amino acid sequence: CASSPGREAQYF.

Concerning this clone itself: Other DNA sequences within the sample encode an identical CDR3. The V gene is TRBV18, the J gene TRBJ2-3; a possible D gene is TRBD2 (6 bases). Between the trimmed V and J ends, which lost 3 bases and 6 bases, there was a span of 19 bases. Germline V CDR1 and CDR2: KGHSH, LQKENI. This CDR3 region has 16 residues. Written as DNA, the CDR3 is TGTGCCAGCTCACCTAAAGGGTCGGAGGGCGGCGATACGCAGTATTTT. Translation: CASSPKGSEGGDTQYF. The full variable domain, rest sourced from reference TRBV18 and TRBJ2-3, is NAGVMQNPRHLVRRRGQEARLRCSPMKGHSHVYWYRQLPEEGLKFMVYLQKENIIDESGMPKERFSAEFPKEGPSILRIQQVVRGDSAAYFCASSPKGSEGGDTQYFGPGTRLTVL.

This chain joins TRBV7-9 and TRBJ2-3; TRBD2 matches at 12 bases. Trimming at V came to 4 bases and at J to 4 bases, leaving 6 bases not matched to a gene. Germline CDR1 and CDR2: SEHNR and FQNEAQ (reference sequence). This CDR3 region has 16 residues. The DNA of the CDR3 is TGTGCCAGCAGCTCCTCGGGACTAGCGGGTGCAGATACGCAGTATTTT. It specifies CASSSSGLAGADTQYF. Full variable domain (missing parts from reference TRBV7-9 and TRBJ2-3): DTGVSQNPRHKITKRGQNVTFRCDPISEHNRLYWYRQTLGQGPEFLTYFQNEAQLEKSRLLSDRFSAERPKGSFSTLEIQRTEQGDSAMYLCASSSSGLAGADTQYFGPGTRLTVL.

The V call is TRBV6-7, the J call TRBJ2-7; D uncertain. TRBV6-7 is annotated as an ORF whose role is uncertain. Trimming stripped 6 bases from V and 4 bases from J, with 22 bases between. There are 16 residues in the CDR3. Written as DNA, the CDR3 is TGTGCCAGCAGGCAGGCGCCCGTGGCGAAAACGTACGAGCAGTACGTC. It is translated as CASRQAPVAKTYEQYV.

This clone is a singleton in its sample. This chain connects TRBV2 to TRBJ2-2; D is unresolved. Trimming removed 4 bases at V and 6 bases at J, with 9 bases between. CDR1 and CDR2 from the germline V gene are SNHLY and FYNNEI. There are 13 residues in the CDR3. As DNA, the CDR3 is TGTGCCAGCAGTGTAGAGGTGTCCGGGGAGCTGTTTTTT. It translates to CASSVEVSGELFF.

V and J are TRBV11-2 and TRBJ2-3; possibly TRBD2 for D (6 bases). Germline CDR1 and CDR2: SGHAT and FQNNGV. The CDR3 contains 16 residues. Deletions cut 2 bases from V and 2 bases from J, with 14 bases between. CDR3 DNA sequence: TGTGCCAGCAGCTTAAGGGTCAGGACTAACACAGATACGCAGTATTTT. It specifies CASSLRVRTNTDTQYF.